This TCR beta chain was profiled in a study of monozygotic twins with inflammatory bowel disease (dated by TCRdb to the late 2010s). Regarding the study in general: A total of some 28 monozygotic twin pairs were included in the full study, comprising nine German pairs (four IBD-concordant, five IBD-discordant) and 19 IBD-discordant Danish pairs. Within discordant pairs, disease-associated traits were sought mainly by comparing IBD patients with their genetically identical healthy co-twins. Each individual had, on average, about 151 000 unique TCRalpha sequences and 181 000 unique TCRbeta sequences available for analysis. Broader findings and caveats from the paper: IBD patients had lower TCRbeta repertoire diversity, measured by the inverse Simpson index, than their healthy co-twins. Compared with healthy twins, IBD patients shared fewer clonotypes with other individuals, and the difference was most pronounced in patients with signs of disease activity. Differing immunosuppressive treatments among patients may have added background noise and inter-individual variability to the repertoires. The analysis was unable to tell different T cell subtypes apart. The results gave no support for a single strong signal or clonotype linked to IBD. No difference in repertoire similarity was observed between concordant and discordant twins, possibly owing to limited statistical power.

Measured from the cysteine to the phenylalanine, the CDR3 is 13 residues long. No DNA has been recorded. The germline V gene supplies CDR1 SGHTA and CDR2 FQGTGA. From each donor, a roughly 2.7 ml peripheral blood sample was collected into PAXgene tubes and kept at -80 degrees C. Without any T cell sorting, total RNA was extracted from whole blood using the PAXgene blood miRNA kit on an automated QIAcube. Peripheral blood from monozygotic twin pairs who were concordant or discordant for inflammatory bowel disease underwent deep TCRalpha and TCRbeta repertoire profiling using unique molecular barcoding. For every twin pair, smoking habits were documented, and each individual was categorised as a current, former or never smoker. Receptor amplification or capture employed 5' RACE. Preparation of each TCR library used approximately 3.5 ug of total RNA. For each sample, cDNA was synthesized in eight separate reactions using SMARTScribe reverse transcriptase. Unique molecular identifiers containing a 6-nucleotide sample barcode were introduced through template switching during cDNA synthesis. Amplification of TCRalpha and TCRbeta cDNA involved two nested PCRs of about 15 and 9 cycles, and each PCR was followed by bead purification. Before amplification, the cDNA was both treated with uracil DNA-glycosylase and purified with the QIAquick PCR purification kit. The second PCR was the step at which Illumina TruSeq-compatible adapters and sample-specific barcodes were added. Library quality and concentration were checked on TapeStation and Qubit, and libraries were pooled at around 4.7 ng each. Sequencing of the pooled libraries was done on an Illumina HiSeq2500 single-index Rapid Run using custom sequencing primers and 2 x 100 bp reads. As for the original processing: UMI-based consensus assembly with MiGEC version 1.2.6 was used to correct PCR and sequencing errors. MiXCR version 2.1.1 handled V(D)J alignment, clonotype assembly and CDR3 extraction. To normalise gene usage, clonotype sharing and MAIT/NKT TCR abundance, the top 1000, 10 000 and 20 000 clonotypes in each sample were analysed. After downsampling to 27 000 UMIs, diversity was calculated as the inverse Simpson index using the vegan R package. Paired Mann-Whitney U tests on discordant twin pairs were used, with Benjamini-Hochberg multiple-testing correction. Reprocessed by TCRdb, the reads give a single entry per CDR3 protein sequence, without DNA. The authors' filters were not applied to this entry. The sample table holds nearly 450,000 distinct CDR3 sequences. The ten most abundant clones make up about 2.4% of the sample.

Concerning this clonotype itself: Its antigen is not yet known.

This TCR was recovered from a human donor with ulcerative colitis or Crohn's disease, or a healthy co-twin of an affected twin (not recorded which). The sequencing input was blood. The chain is encoded by TRBV7-3 joined to TRBJ2-5; TCRdb's assignment of TRBD1 cannot be checked, as there is no DNA. CDR3 region: CASSSRAQETQYF. This CDR3, with the reference TRBV7-3 and TRBJ2-5 proteins standing in past its ends, gives the full variable domain GAGVSQTPSNKVTEKGKYVELRCDPISGHTALYWYRQSLGQGPEFLIYFQGTGAADDSGLPNDRFFAVRPEGSVSTLKIQRTERGDSAVYLCASSSRAQETQYFGPGTRLLVL.